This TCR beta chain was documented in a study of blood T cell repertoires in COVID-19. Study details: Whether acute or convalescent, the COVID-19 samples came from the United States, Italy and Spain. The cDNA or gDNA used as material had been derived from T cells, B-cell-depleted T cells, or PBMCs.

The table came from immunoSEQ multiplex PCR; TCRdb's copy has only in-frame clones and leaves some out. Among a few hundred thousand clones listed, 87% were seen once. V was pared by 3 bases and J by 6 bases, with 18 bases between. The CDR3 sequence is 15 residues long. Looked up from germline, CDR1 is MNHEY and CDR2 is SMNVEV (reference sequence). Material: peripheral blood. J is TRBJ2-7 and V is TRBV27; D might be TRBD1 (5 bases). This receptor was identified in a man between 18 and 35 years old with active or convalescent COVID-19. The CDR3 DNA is TGTGCCAGCAGTTTCATGTCCGGCAGGGTCCGCGAGCAGTACTTC. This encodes CASSFMSGRVREQYF.